These 8 T cell receptor beta chains originate from one sample sequenced in a study of radiotherapy plus CTLA-4 blockade in lung cancer. Here immunoSEQ multiplex PCR was the method, and the copy in TCRdb shows in-frame clones only, minus some. Among 81,000 or so clones listed, roughly 79% were seen once. The sequencing used peripheral blood, collected from a patient treated with radiotherapy plus ipilimumab. The receptors derive from a human donor with non-small cell lung cancer whose response to radiotherapy plus ipilimumab could not be evaluated. Some clones in this sample may be carry-over from other donors' samples.

The table lists this clone with a few counts. This rearrangement joins TRBV7-3 to TRBJ1-4; 7 bases match TRBD1. Germline V CDR1 and CDR2: SGHTA, FQGTGA. The CDR3 has 14 amino acids. V was pared by 5 bases and J by 4 bases, with 4 bases of the junction left unmatched. The CDR3 coding sequence is TGTGCCAGCAGCCGGGACAGATATAATGAAAAACTGTTTTTT. Its translation: CASSRDRYNEKLFF.

The chain employs TRBV19 and TRBJ2-1, with 9 bases identical to TRBD2. Germline CDR1 reads LNHDA; CDR2 reads SQIVND (reference sequence). This CDR3 spans 14 amino acids. J was trimmed by 10 bases and V by 10 bases; bases with no gene match: 14. The CDR3 DNA follows: TGTGCCACCTCTGAGTGGGCGGGGGGGCCCGAGCAGTTCTTC. Translated: CATSEWAGGPEQFF.

The chain's CDR3 is CASSLGIDRALGYTF. In DNA, the CDR3 is TGTGCCAGCAGCTTGGGAATAGACAGGGCTCTTGGCTACACCTTC. The chain has TRBV7-3 and TRBJ1-2; 7 bases agree with TRBD1. Unmatched junction bases numbered 11, after V lost 3 bases and J lost 7 bases. CDR3 length: 15 amino acids. Germline V CDR1 and CDR2: SGHTA, FQGTGA.

The chain couples TRBV10-3 to TRBJ1-2; a weak D match, TRBD1 (6 bases). Germline values: CDR1 ENHRY, CDR2 SYGVKD. Deletions cut 4 bases from V and 5 bases from J, with 20 bases between. This CDR3 comprises 16 residues. Written as DNA, the CDR3 is TGTGCCATCAGTGCGGCCCGGGGGGAGGGGGTATATGGCTACACCTTC. Its translation is CAISAARGEGVYGYTF.

The rearrangement joins TRBV5-1 to TRBJ1-1; D possibly corresponds to TRBD1 (6 bases). The CDR3 consists of 15 residues. Germline CDR1 reads SGHRS; CDR2 reads YFSETQ. The ends were cut back, 0 bases at V and 4 bases at J, with 13 bases in the middle. CDR3 DNA sequence: TGCGCCAGCAGCTTGGCCACGGGCAGGGGCACTGAAGCTTTCTTT. Translated: CASSLATGRGTEAFF.

This clone has only a few counts. V gene TRBV7-2 combines with J gene TRBJ1-2; D gene uncertain. CDR1 and CDR2 from the germline V gene are SGHTA and FQGNSA. This CDR3 is 12 amino acids long. Trimming took off 3 bases at V and 7 bases at J, with 9 bases between the two ends. For the CDR3, the DNA is TGTGCCAGCAGCTTGGCGGGGATTGGCTACACCTTC. This sequence encodes CASSLAGIGYTF. The full variable domain, rest sourced from reference TRBV7-2 and TRBJ1-2, is GAGVSQSPSNKVTEKGKDVELRCDPISGHTALYWYRQSLGQGLEFLIYFQGNSAPDKSGLPSDRFSAERTGGSVSTLTIQRTQQEDSAVYLCASSLAGIGYTFGSGTRLTVV.

The chain joins TRBV4-1 to TRBJ2-1; tentative D call: TRBD2 (5 bases). Per germline, CDR1 MGHRA and CDR2 YSYEKL. The CDR3 length is 12 residues. Trimming removed 4 bases from V and 9 bases from J, with 10 bases in between. CDR3 protein: CASSLGETEQFF. CDR3 in DNA: TGCGCCAGCAGCCTCGGGGAGACTGAGCAGTTCTTC.

The rearrangement uses TRBV19 and TRBJ2-5; the D gene is possibly TRBD2 (6 bases). The germline V gene has CDR1 LNHDA and CDR2 SQIVND (reference sequence). CDR3 length: 14 amino acids. V shed 5 bases and J shed 0 bases, with 10 bases lying between them. The CDR3 region is CASSFGLNQETQYF. CDR3 nucleotide sequence: TGTGCCAGTAGTTTCGGACTAAACCAAGAGACCCAGTACTTC.